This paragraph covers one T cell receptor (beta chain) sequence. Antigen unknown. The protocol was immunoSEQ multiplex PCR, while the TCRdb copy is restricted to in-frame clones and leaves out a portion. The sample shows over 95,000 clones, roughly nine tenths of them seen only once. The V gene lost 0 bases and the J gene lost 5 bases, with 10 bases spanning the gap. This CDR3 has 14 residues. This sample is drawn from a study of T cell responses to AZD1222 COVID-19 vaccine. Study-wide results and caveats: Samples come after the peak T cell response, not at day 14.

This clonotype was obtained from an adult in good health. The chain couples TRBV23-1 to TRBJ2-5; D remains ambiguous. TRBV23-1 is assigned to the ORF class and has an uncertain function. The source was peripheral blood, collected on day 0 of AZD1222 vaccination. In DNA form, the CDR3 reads TGCGCCAGCAGTCAATCCGCCCAGTGGGAGACCCAGTACTTC. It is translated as CASSQSAQWETQYF.